These T cell receptor beta chains were read from a single sample in a study of blood T cell repertoires in COVID-19. Sequenced by immunoSEQ multiplex PCR; TCRdb stores in-frame clones only, minus some. The repertoire includes 200,000 to 300,000 clones, just under 85% of them detected once, and 4% sits in the top ten. The sequenced material came from peripheral blood. The receptor set was obtained from a man aged 50-59 years with acute or convalescent COVID-19. The conserved cysteine and the conserved F or W are not part of the CDR3 here. Fields, in order: clone size, V gene, CDR3 protein. Clone size is not always given. Where it is, it says once, few, many or a class for expanded clones.

clone_size: few; v_call: TRBV5-1; cdr3_aa: ASSFAPTGTNTGELF
clone_size: .; v_call: TRBV30; cdr3_aa: AWGRSSTDTQY
clone_size: .; v_call: TRBV29-1; cdr3_aa: SVGQGSNQPQH
clone_size: .; v_call: TRBV19; cdr3_aa: ASSSTGSSYNSPLH
clone_size: few; v_call: TRBV2; cdr3_aa: ANYHSGQAYGYT
clone_size: once; v_call: TRBV7-9; cdr3_aa: ASSSGQAPNSPLH
clone_size: .; v_call: TRBV10-3; cdr3_aa: AISESKGTGSSWFFTGELF
clone_size: .; v_call: TRBV9; cdr3_aa: ASSVEGGGQPQH
clone_size: .; v_call: TRBV12-3/TRBV12-4; cdr3_aa: ASSLGGSTEAF
clone_size: once; v_call: TRBV7-9; cdr3_aa: ASSYSETQY
clone_size: .; v_call: TRBV20-1; cdr3_aa: SARANEQF
clone_size: .; v_call: TRBV19; cdr3_aa: ATETAGNTIY
clone_size: .; v_call: TRBV19; cdr3_aa: ASTPLRVNTEAF
clone_size: .; v_call: TRBV4-2; cdr3_aa: ASSQGPRGRGYT
clone_size: .; v_call: TRBV3-1/TRBV3-2; cdr3_aa: ASSQVQTNTEAF
clone_size: .; v_call: TRBV10-3; cdr3_aa: AISTGSLNYGYT
clone_size: .; v_call: TRBV14; cdr3_aa: ASSNSGGYGYT
clone_size: .; v_call: TRBV7-3; cdr3_aa: ASSWGVRDEQF
clone_size: .; v_call: TRBV5-6; cdr3_aa: ASSSGGIVYGYT
clone_size: .; v_call: TRBV6-5; cdr3_aa: ASNGGGRNGYT